The present entry profiles one TCR beta chain with its context. These data are taken from a study of blood T cell repertoires in COVID-19. V was shortened by 1 base and J by 7 bases, with 11 bases between the two germline ends. Germline CDR1 is LNHDA and CDR2 is SQIVND (reference sequence). The CDR3 length is 14 residues. Original methodology: For nucleated cells, counts were estimated from reference gene primer amplification. Repertoires were generated with immunoSEQ multiplex PCR, while TCRdb's copy carries only in-frame clones and drops some. V, J and clone size derive from that table, while D and trimming were established from the DNA sequence. The sample has around 150,000 clones; around 77% are singletons.

Sequenced input: peripheral blood. This TCR derives from a man in his fifties or sixties with active or convalescent COVID-19. The chain carries TRBV19 and TRBJ2-1, with D possibly being TRBD1 (6 bases). CDR3: CASSIVAGTNEQFF. In nucleotides, the CDR3 is TGTGCCAGTAGTATAGTGGCAGGGACAAATGAGCAGTTCTTC.